This entry lists 3 T cell receptor beta chains sequenced from one sample in a study of vaccination effects on CD4 cells after COVID-19. No antigen has been identified for these receptors. Following an approximately 9-day culture, CD4+ T cells were purified. Subjects were given two BNT162b2 or mRNA-1273 vaccine doses. TCRdb's copy holds only in-frame clones and misses some; the assay was immunoSEQ multiplex PCR. The sample has fewer than 60,000 clones; around 73% are singletons. This material consisted of CD4+ T cells from PBMCs cultured without peptide, taken after COVID-19 vaccination. The receptors were sampled from a human donor who received a COVID-19 vaccine.

The CDR3 coding sequence is TGTGCCAGCCATCGGGCGGTGGGCACCGGGGAGCTGTTTTTT. Translating gives CASHRAVGTGELFF. The chain uses TRBV28 and TRBJ2-2; D ambiguous. The V end was cut by 8 bases, the J end by 4 bases, with 14 bases between. Germline CDR1 reads MDHEN; CDR2 reads SYDVKM. The CDR3 has 14 amino acids.

V gene TRBV19 combines with J gene TRBJ2-3, with 8 bases that match TRBD2. CDR1 is LNHDA, CDR2 SQIVND, per germline (reference sequence). CDR3 size: 15 residues. J gave up 1 base and V 6 bases, and 6 bases lay outside the gene matches. The CDR3 protein is CASSDPGGGTDTQYF. CDR3 sequence (DNA): TGTGCCAGTAGCGATCCGGGGGGGGGCACAGATACGCAGTATTTT.

This clone was recorded a few times. The CDR3 region is CASSQRPTGANVLTF. The DNA of the CDR3 is TGTGCCAGCAGCCAACGGCCCACTGGGGCCAACGTCCTGACTTTC. V usage is TRBV4-2 and J usage is TRBJ2-6; D gene ambiguous. Germline loops: CDR1 LGHNA, CDR2 YNFKEQ. Trimming took 2 bases from V and 2 from J, leaving 7 bases between them. The CDR3 extends over 15 amino acids.